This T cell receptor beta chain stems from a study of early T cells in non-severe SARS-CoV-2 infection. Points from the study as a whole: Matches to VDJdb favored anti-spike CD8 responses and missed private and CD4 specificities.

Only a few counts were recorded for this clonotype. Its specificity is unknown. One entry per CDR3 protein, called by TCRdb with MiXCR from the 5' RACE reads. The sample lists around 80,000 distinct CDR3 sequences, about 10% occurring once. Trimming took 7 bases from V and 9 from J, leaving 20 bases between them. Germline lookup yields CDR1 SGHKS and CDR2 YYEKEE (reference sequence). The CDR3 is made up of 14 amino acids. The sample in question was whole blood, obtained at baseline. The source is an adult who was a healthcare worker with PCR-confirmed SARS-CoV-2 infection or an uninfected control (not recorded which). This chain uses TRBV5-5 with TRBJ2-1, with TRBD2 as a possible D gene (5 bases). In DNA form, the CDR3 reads TGTGCCAGCGGCGCGGGCCACTCAAACAGTGAGCAGTTCTTC. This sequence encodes CASGAGHSNSEQFF.